This TCR beta chain was sequenced for a study of T-cell memory formation after mild COVID-19. Study-wide results and limits: Clones that contracted from day 15 to 85 were balanced CD4/CD8, while later expanders leaned CD4+.

TCRdb analysed the 5' RACE reads with MiXCR anew, one entry per CDR3 protein. This sample has tens of thousands of distinct CDR3 sequences, with roughly 21% found just once. The V end was cut by 3 bases, the J end by 4 bases, with 15 bases between. The CDR3 loop spans 15 amino acids. CDR1 KGHDR and CDR2 SFDVKD come from the germline V gene. This clonotype was counted at least ten times. The antigen is undetermined. J is TRBJ2-7 and V is TRBV24-1; D is uncertain. The TCR sequence derives from an adult who had mild COVID-19 (a few samples of this study predate the infection). Cell type and time point are not known. Sequenced: PBMCs or a T cell subset sorted from them (not recorded which). The DNA of the CDR3 is TGTGCCACCAGTGATACCTCAGGAGTCCCTTACGAGCAGTACTTC. It is translated as CATSDTSGVPYEQYF.